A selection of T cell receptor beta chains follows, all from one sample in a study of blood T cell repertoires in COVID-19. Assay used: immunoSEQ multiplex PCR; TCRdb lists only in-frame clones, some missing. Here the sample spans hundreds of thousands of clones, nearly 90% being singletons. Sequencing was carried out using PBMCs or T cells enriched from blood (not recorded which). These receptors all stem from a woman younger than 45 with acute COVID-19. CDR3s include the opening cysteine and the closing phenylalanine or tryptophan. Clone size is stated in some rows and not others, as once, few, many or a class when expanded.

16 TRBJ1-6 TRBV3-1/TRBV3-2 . CASSQPGFWANSPLHF
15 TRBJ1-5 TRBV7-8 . CASSLSARVNQPQHF
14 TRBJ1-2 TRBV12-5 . CASGGDSPNYGYTF
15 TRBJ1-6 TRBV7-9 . CASRSDGGRNSPLHF
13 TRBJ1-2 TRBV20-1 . CSASLSGNYGYTF
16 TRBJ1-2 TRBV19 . CASTIPRGQGAVGYTF
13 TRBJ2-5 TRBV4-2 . CASSLGTEETQYF
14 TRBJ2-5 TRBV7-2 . CASSIYRGRETQYF
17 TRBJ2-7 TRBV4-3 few CASSQEVPGTGGYEQYF
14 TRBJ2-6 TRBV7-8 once CASSIPSGANVLTF
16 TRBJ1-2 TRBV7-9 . CASTEGSQGGVYGYTF
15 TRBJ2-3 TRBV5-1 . CASSPVDSSTDTQYF
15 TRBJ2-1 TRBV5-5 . CASSPGAGSHNEQFF
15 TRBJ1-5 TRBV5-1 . CASSLGDSVGQPQHF
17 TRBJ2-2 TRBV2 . CASIMGSGTGNTGELFF
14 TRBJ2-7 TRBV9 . CASSVDTGSYEQYF
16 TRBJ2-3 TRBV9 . CASSVGLAGGEDTQYF
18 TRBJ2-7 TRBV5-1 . CASSFSPSGGTSSYEQYF
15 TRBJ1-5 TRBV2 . CASRGGRASNQPQHF
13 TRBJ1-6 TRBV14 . CASSPRGSSPLHF
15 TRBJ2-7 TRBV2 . CASSGWDRGDYEQYF
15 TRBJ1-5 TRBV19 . CASRQGHYSNQPQHF
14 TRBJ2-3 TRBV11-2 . CASSSWMGGDTQYF
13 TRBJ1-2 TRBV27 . CASSLIQGYGYTF
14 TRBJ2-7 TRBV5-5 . CASSLRGEDYEQYF
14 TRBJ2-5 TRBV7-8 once CASRGTSEQETQYF
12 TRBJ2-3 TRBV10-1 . CASSSSTDTQYF
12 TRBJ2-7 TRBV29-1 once CSVDGGADEQYF
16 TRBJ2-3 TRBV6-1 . CASSEWDRPSTDTQYF
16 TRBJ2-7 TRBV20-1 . CSASSPGTGNPYEQYF
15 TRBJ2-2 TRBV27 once CASSPPGVYTGELFF
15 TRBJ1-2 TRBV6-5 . CASSYSNSRGGGYTF
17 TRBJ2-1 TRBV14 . CASSQEVAGGRDNEQFF
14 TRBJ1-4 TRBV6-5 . CASSPRVGWEKLFF
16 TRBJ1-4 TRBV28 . CASTRQGQSQNEKLFF
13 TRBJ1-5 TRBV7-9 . CASSRSGDQPQHF
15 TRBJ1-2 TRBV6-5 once CASSYSEVGGKGYTF
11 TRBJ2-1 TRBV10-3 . CAISADGEQFF
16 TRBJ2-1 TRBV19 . CASSSAGTGIGDEQFF
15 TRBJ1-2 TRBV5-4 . CASSLAPGGLYGYTF
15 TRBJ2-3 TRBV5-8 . CASSVTSGGPDTQYF
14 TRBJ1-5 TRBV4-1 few CASSHRGAGQPQHF
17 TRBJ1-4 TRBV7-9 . CASSQLRQGMQNEKLFF
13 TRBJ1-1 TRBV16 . CAVQRGWDTEAFF
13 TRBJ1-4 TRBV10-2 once CASGQGMGEKLFF
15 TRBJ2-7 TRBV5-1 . CASSPSVGGTHEQYF